This T cell receptor beta chain was profiled in a study of PD-1 blockade in classical Hodgkin lymphoma. The V end was cut by 1 base, the J end by 5 bases, with 11 bases between. Looked up from germline, CDR1 is MGHRA and CDR2 is YSYEKL. The CDR3 length is 14 residues. Profiling relied on immunoSEQ multiplex PCR, and the TCRdb table lists in-frame clones only, not all of them. The sample lists around 91,000 clones; 81% were seen once. In every patient, relapse followed autologous stem cell transplantation, while exposure to brentuximab vedotin differed. The sequences come from peripheral blood mononuclear cells (PBMCs), collected before the second cycle of nivolumab. The sequence came from a human donor with classical Hodgkin lymphoma. V is TRBV4-1 and J is TRBJ1-2; D gene unclear. The CDR3, as DNA: TGCGCCAGCAGCCAAGTCAGTACAAATTATGGCTACACCTTC. It codes for CASSQVSTNYGYTF.